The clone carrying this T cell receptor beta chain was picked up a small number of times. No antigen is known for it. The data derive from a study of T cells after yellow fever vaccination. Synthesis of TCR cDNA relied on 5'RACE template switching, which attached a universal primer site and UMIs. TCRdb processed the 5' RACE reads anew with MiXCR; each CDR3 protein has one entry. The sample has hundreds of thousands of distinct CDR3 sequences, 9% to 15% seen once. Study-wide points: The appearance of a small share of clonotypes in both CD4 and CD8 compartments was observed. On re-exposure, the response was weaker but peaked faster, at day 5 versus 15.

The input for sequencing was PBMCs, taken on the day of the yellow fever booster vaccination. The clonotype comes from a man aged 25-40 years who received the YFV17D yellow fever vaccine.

The CDR3 bases are TGCAGTGCTAGAGATTTAGCGGGAGGCTCCTACGAGCAGTACTTC. Translation gives CSARDLAGGSYEQYF. V gene TRBV20-1 combines with J gene TRBJ2-7, with 10 bases matching TRBD2. Trimming at V came to 0 bases and at J to 0 bases, leaving 2 bases not matched to a gene. In germline, CDR1 is DFQATT, CDR2 SNEGSKA (reference sequence). The CDR3 runs to 15 residues.